The present entry profiles one T cell receptor beta chain with its context. What it binds is unknown. The sample originates from a study of T cell repertoires in cytomegalovirus infection. For the study at large: Public TCR beta signatures provided an indication of both CMV infection and a matching HLA type.

TCRdb ran MiXCR on the reads and lists one entry per CDR3 protein. Of 45,000 to 60,000 distinct CDR3 sequences in the sample, roughly 20% are singletons; the top ten hold roughly 67%. This receptor was obtained from a human donor in good health (CMV status not recorded). Some clones in this sample may be carry-over from other donors' samples. This specimen was CD8+ T cells from cultured PBMCs, taken from culture after CMV antigen stimulation.

This chain's CDR3 is CASSATGNSGANVLTF. CDR3 DNA sequence: TGTGCCAGCAGCGCTACAGGGAACTCTGGGGCCAACGTCCTGACTTTC. The gene calls are TRBV7-9 and TRBJ2-6, with a possible D match to TRBD1 (6 bases). Trimming cost V 5 bases and J 0 bases, with 11 bases left between them. This CDR3 is built from 16 residues. In germline, CDR1 is SEHNR, CDR2 FQNEAQ (reference sequence).